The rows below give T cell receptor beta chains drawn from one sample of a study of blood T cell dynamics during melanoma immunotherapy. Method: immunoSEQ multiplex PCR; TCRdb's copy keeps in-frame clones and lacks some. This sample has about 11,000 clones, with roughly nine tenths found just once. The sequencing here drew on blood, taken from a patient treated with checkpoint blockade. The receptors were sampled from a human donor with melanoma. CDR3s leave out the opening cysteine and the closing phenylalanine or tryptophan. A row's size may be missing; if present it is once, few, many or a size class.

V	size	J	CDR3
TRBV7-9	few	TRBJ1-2	ASSSPHQGEYGYT
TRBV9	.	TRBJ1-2	ASSAHEGGDYGYT
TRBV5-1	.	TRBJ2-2	ASTVSLGTGELF
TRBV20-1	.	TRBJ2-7	SVAGTYEQY
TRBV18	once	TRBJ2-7	ASSPSGGEQY
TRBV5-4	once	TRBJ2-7	ASSLDQGGSYEQY
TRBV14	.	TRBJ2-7	ASSHTQGGEQY
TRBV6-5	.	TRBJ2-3	ASSIQGQSTDTQY
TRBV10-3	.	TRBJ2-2	AITPSGDIGELF
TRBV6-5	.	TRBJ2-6	ASSYDTGANVLT
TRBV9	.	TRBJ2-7	ASSTGGSYEQY
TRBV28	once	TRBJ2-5	ASRPSGEGTQETQY
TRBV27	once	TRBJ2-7	ASGTDPSYEQY
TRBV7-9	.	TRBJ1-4	ASSLWSATNEKLF
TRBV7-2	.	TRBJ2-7	ASSLGASGSYEQY
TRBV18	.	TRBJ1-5	ASSPLGADQPQH
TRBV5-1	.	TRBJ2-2	ASSPAAGELF
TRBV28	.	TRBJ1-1	ASSLRTATAF
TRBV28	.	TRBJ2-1	ASSSTLAGGYNEQF
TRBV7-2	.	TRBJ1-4	ASSTSQGDEKLF
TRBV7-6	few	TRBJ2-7	ASSFLLGEQY
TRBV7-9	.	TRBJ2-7	ASSLGLSPYEQY
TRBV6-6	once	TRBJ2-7	ASSYSMGAWEQY
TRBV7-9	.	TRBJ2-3	ASSLGGRATDTQY
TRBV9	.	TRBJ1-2	ASSPQGGYGYT
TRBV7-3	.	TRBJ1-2	ASSLGTASGYGYT
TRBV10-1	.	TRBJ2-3	ASSESGTDTQY
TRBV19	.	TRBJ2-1	ASRASGRAEQF
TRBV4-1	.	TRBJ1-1	ASSQEGPGGWNTEAF
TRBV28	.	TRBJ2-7	ASSPPDSSYEQY